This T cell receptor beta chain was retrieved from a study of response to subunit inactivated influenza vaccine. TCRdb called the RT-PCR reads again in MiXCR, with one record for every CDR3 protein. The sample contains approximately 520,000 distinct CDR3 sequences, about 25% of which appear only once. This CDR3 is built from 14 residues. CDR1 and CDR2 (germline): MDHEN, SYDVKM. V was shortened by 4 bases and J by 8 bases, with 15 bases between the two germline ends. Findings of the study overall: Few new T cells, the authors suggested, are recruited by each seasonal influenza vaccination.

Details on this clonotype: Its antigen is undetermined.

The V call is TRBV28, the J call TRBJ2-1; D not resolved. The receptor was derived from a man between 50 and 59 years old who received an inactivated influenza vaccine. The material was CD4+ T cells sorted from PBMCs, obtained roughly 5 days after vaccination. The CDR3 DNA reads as TGTGCCAGCAGTTCGAGTAAAGTGATCGATGAGCAGTTCTTC. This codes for CASSSSKVIDEQFF. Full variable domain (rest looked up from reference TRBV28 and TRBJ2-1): DVKVTQSSRYLVKRTGEKVFLECVQDMDHENMFWYRQDPGLGLRLIYFSYDVKMKEKGDIPEGYSVSREKKERFSLILESASTNQTSMYLCASSSSKVIDEQFFGPGTRLTVL.